This T cell receptor beta chain was recovered during a study of shared clonotypes between healthy human individuals. Study findings and constraints: What naive subsets generally showed was a larger estimated richness than memory subsets showed. With few donors, the genetic and exposure-history diversity represented was limited.

About this clone itself: The antigen remains unidentified.

All donors qualified as healthy HIV-negative adults and had experienced no recent acute infections or vaccinations. All the donors were Caucasian adults who lived in Nashville, Tennessee. Repertoires were generated with immunoSEQ multiplex PCR, while TCRdb's copy carries only in-frame clones and drops some. The data hold over a million clones, with about 77% observed a single time. V shed 0 bases and J 3 bases; nucleotides not matched to a gene: 4. This CDR3 comprises 14 residues. Germline-derived CDR1 and CDR2 are GTSNPN and SVGIG (reference sequence). The chain carries TRBV30 and TRBJ1-2, with 7 nucleotides matching TRBD1. This sequence originates from a man in his late teens or twenties in good health. The sequencing sample was made of memory CD4+ T cells sorted from blood. Subset noted: CD45RA-negative fraction. For the CDR3, the DNA is TGTGCCTGGAGTGTTCGGACAGGCGACTATGGCTACACCTTC. It translates to CAWSVRTGDYGYTF. The complete variable domain, with remaining parts taken from reference TRBV30 and TRBJ1-2, reads SQTIHQWPATLVQPVGSPLSLECTVEGTSNPNLYWYRQAAGRGLQLLFYSVGIGQISSEVPQNLSASRPQDRQFILSSKKLLLSDSGFYLCAWSVRTGDYGYTFGSGTRLTVV.